This T cell receptor (beta chain) emerged from a study of blood T cell repertoires in COVID-19. The wider study: Donors in the United States, Italy and Spain gave samples during acute or convalescent COVID-19. T cells, B-cell-depleted T cells, or PBMCs supplied cDNA or gDNA.

Germline-derived CDR1 and CDR2 are SGHVS and FQNEAQ. V gave up 5 bases and J gave up 1 base; unmatched junction bases: 6. There are 16 residues in the CDR3. Per the original methods: Using reference gene primer amplification, nucleated cell counts were estimated. Sequencing was performed with immunoSEQ multiplex PCR; in TCRdb, only in-frame clones are kept and a portion is missing. V, J and clone size are taken as reported in that table, and D and trimming were inferred from the DNA itself. The data show 55,000 to 75,000 clones, roughly 70% seen once. Sequenced material: peripheral blood. The chain recombines TRBV7-8 with TRBJ2-5, with 11 bases matching TRBD2. The TCR was taken from a man aged 55 to 69 with acute or convalescent COVID-19. Here the CDR3 DNA reads TGTGCCAGCAGCACCGGACTAGCGGGTATCCAAGAGACCCAGTACTTC. Translation: CASSTGLAGIQETQYF.